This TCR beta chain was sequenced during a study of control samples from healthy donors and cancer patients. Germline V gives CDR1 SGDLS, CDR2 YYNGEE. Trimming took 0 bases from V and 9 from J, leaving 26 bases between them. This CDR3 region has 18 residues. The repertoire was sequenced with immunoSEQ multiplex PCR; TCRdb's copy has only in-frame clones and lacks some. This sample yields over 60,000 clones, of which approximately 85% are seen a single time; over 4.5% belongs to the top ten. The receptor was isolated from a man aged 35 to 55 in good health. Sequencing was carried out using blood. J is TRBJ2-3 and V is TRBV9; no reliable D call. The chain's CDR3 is CASSVESPQNPSLLTQYF. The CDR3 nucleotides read TGTGCCAGCAGCGTAGAATCCCCTCAGAACCCCTCCCTCTTGACGCAGTATTTT.